This T cell receptor beta chain was identified during a study of cytomegalovirus exposure and HLA in healthy donors. Findings and caveats of the study: Fewer N-insertions than the approximately 610-donor mean were reportedly shown by an Asian-associated ancestry cluster in a later analysis. Researchers counted roughly 150 TCR beta chains as cytomegalovirus-associated.

PCR involved 60 Vbeta and 13 Jbeta primers. TCRdb's copy holds only in-frame clones and misses some; the assay was immunoSEQ multiplex PCR. The sample includes fewer than 200,000 clones, 68% of them seen just once. This clone is a singleton in its sample. Its antigen is not identified. The CDR3 totals 16 residues. Germline V gene data show CDR1 as SGHTA and CDR2 as FQGNSA. This rearrangement joins TRBV7-2 to TRBJ2-5; D is possibly TRBD1 (6 bases). The end of the DNA is better explained by TRBJ2-7, so the J call may be wrong. Sample: PBMCs. The receptor was isolated from a man over 45 in good health and CMV-seronegative. CDR3 in amino acids: CASSLGGQRSSYEQYF. CDR3 coding DNA: TGTGCCAGCAGCTTAGGAGGACAGAGAAGCTCCTACGAGCAGTACTTC.